Reported below is one T cell receptor (beta chain). The sample comes from a study of T cell changes during pregnancy in multiple sclerosis. This CDR3 has 15 residues. Germline CDR1 reads MDHEN; CDR2 reads SYDVKM. V was pared by 3 bases and J by 2 bases, with 12 bases between. The data were produced by immunoSEQ multiplex PCR, yet TCRdb's version contains in-frame clones alone and is incomplete. The sample carries around 39,000 clones, approximately 92% recorded once. The sample consisted of CD4+ T cells from peripheral blood mononuclear cells, taken in the third trimester of pregnancy. The V call is TRBV28, the J call TRBJ2-3; the D gene is possibly TRBD2 (5 bases). This clonotype was sampled from a female donor in good health, enrolled as a control in a pregnancy study. The CDR3 bases are TGTGCCAGCAGTTTCCGGGGTAGACCCACAGATACGCAGTATTTT. Amino acid sequence: CASSFRGRPTDTQYF. The whole variable domain, remainder taken from reference TRBV28 and TRBJ2-3, is DVKVTQSSRYLVKRTGEKVFLECVQDMDHENMFWYRQDPGLGLRLIYFSYDVKMKEKGDIPEGYSVSREKKERFSLILESASTNQTSMYLCASSFRGRPTDTQYFGPGTRLTVL.